This T cell receptor beta chain was sequenced for a study of CD8+ T cells in alopecia areata. Study in general: The protocol delivered tofacitinib for 6 to 18 months, then withdrew it for 6 months.

The ends were cut back, 5 bases at V and 3 bases at J, with 16 bases in the middle. The CDR3 length is 15 residues. Germline V gives CDR1 SGHNT, CDR2 YENEEA. A note on this clone: What it binds is unknown.

RNA, once extracted, was reverse transcribed into cDNA for use as the sequencing template. Some clones are missing from TCRdb's copy, which holds only in-frame ones; the method was immunoSEQ multiplex PCR. In the table there are about 150,000 clones, more than 45% of which are singletons. General observations from the study: Patients shared TCRs less clearly than mice did, possibly owing to HLA. Scalp sample sequencing also detects resident alphabeta T cells of normal skin.

The chain employs TRBV11-3 and TRBJ1-2; D ambiguous. The TCR originated in a human donor with alopecia areata. The sequencing used CD8+ T cells sorted from blood, collected at week 0. CDR3 coding DNA: TGTGCCAGCAGCCTATCCATGGACCGCCACTATGGCTACACCTTC. Its translation: CASSLSMDRHYGYTF. Based on the CDR3 plus reference TRBV11-3 and TRBJ1-2, the full variable domain is EAGVVQSPRYKIIEKKQPVAFWCNPISGHNTLYWYLQNLGQGPELLIRYENEEAVDDSQLPKDRFSAERLKGVDSTLKIQPAELGDSAVYLCASSLSMDRHYGYTFGSGTRLTVV.